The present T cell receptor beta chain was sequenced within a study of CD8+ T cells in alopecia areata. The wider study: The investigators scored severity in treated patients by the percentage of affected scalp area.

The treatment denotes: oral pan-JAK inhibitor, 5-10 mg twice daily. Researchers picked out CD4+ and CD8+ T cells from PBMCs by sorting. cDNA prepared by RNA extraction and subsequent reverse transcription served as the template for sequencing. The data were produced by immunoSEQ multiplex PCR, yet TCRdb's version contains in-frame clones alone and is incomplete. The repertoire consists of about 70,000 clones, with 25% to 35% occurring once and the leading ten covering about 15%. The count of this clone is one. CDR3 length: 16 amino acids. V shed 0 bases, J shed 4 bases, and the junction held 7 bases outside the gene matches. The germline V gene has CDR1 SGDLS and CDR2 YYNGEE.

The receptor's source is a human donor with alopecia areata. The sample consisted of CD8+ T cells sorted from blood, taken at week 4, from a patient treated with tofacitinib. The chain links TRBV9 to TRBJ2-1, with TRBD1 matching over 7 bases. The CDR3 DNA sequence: TGTGCCAGCAGCGTAGCGGGGACAGACCGATACAATGAGCAGTTCTTC. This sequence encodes CASSVAGTDRYNEQFF.